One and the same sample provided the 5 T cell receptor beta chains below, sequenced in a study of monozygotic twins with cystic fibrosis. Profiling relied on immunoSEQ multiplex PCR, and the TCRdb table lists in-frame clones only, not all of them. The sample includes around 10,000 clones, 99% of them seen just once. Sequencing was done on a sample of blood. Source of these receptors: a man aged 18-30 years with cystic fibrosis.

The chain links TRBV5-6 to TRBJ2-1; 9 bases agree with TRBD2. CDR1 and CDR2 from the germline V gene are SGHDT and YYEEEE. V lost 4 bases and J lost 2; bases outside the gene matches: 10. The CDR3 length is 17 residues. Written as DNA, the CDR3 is TGTGCCAGCAGCATCCTGAGCGGGGGGCTAACCTACAATGAGCAGTTCTTC. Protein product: CASSILSGGLTYNEQFF.

The CDR3 region has the DNA TGTGCCATCAGTGACCTCGACGAGCAGTACTTC. Its protein product is CAISDLDEQYF. The chain carries TRBV10-3 and TRBJ2-7; D unresolved. The V and J ends lost 3 bases and 5 bases respectively, with 5 bases between them. This CDR3 is built from 11 residues. Germline values: CDR1 ENHRY, CDR2 SYGVKD.

The CDR3 DNA reads as TGTGCCAGCCGCGACGGGACTAACAATGAGCAGTTCTTC. Translated: CASRDGTNNEQFF. The chain recombines TRBV6-1 with TRBJ2-1; 7 positions agree with TRBD2. Losses at the gene ends were 8 bases for V and 5 bases for J; bases not matched to a gene: 6. CDR1 MNHNS and CDR2 SASEGT come from the germline V gene. CDR3 size: 13 residues.

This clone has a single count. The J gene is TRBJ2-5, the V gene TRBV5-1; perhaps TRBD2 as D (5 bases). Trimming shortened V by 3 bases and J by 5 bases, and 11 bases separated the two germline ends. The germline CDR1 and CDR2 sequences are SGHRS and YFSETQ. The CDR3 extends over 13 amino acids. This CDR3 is CASSSFAGETQYF. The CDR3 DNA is TGCGCCAGCAGCTCTTTCGCGGGTGAGACCCAGTACTTC.

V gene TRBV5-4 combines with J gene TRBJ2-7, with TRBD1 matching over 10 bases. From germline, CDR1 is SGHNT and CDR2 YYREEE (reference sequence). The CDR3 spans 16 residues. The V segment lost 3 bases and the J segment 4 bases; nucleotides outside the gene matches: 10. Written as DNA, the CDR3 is TGTGCCAGCAGCTCCCGGACAGGGGGAATGTGGTACGAGCAGTACTTC. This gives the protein CASSSRTGGMWYEQYF.